Listed below are T cell receptor beta chains from one sample, sequenced in a study of blood T cell repertoires in COVID-19. Generated by immunoSEQ multiplex PCR, the TCRdb table keeps only in-frame clones and is missing some. The data contain 200,000 to 250,000 clones, around 84% of them singletons. The sample taken for sequencing was peripheral blood. The receptors were gathered from a human donor in a cohort sampled during active COVID-19. The CDR3 runs from the conserved cysteine through the conserved F or W. A D gene is named only where the DNA matches it firmly. Not all rows give a size; the values are once, few, many and, for expanded clones, a class.

CDR3 protein	CDR3 DNA	D gene	J gene	clone size	V gene
CASSLARETDTQYF	TGTGCCAGCAGCTTAGCAAGGGAGACAGATACGCAGTATTTT	NA	TRBJ2-3	NA	TRBV11-3
CASRKTGGYGYTF	TGTGCCAGCAGGAAGACAGGGGGCTATGGCTACACCTTC	TRBD1	TRBJ1-2	NA	TRBV3-1/TRBV3-2
CASSEAKTGGRSSPLHF	TGTGCCAGCAGTGAAGCTAAAACAGGGGGAAGAAGTTCACCCCTCCACTTT	TRBD1	TRBJ1-6	few	TRBV2
CASSPGGRGQYNEQFF	TGTGCCAGCAGCCCTGGGGGCAGGGGTCAGTACAATGAGCAGTTCTTC	NA	TRBJ2-1	NA	TRBV7-9
CASSEGSTSNQPQHF	TGTGCCAGCAGTGAAGGTAGCACAAGCAATCAGCCCCAGCATTTT	NA	TRBJ1-5	NA	TRBV6-1
CASSSSGKAGNTIYF	TGTGCCAGCAGTTCATCAGGGAAGGCTGGAAACACCATATATTTT	NA	TRBJ1-3	NA	TRBV28
CASSPKTGETANEKLFF	TGTGCCAGCTCACCCAAGACAGGGGAGACGGCTAATGAAAAACTGTTTTTT	TRBD1	TRBJ1-4	NA	TRBV18
CSVPSGTSGRAYSHEQYF	TGCAGCGTTCCCTCCGGGACTAGCGGGAGGGCCTATTCCCACGAGCAGTACTTC	TRBD2	TRBJ2-7	NA	TRBV29-1
CASSLTGPSTYNSPLHF	TGTGCCAGCAGCTTAACGGGCCCGAGCACCTATAATTCACCCCTCCACTTT	NA	TRBJ1-6	NA	TRBV7-3
CASSSPLAGTEAFF	TGTGCCAGCAGCTCACCGCTTGCGGGCACTGAAGCTTTCTTT	NA	TRBJ1-1	NA	TRBV5-5
CASSQDPRYEFNEQFF	TGTGCCAGCAGCCAAGACCCCAGGTACGAATTCAATGAGCAGTTCTTC	NA	TRBJ2-1	NA	TRBV3-1/TRBV3-2
CASSMGLAGFTGELFF	TGTGCCAGTAGTATGGGACTAGCGGGATTCACCGGGGAGCTGTTTTTT	TRBD2	TRBJ2-2	NA	TRBV19
CASSLTRQGAGGYTF	TGTGCCAGCAGCTTAACCCGACAGGGGGCAGGGGGCTACACCTTC	TRBD1	TRBJ1-2	NA	TRBV7-9
CSASTQGPYYEQYF	TGCAGTGCTAGTACACAGGGGCCTTACTACGAGCAGTACTTC	TRBD1	TRBJ2-7	NA	TRBV20-1
CALGTSREQETQYF	TGTGCCTTGGGCACTTCCCGCGAGCAAGAGACCCAGTACTTC	NA	TRBJ2-5	NA	TRBV28
CASSQRQTNYGYTF	TGTGCCAGCAGCCAACGGCAGACAAACTATGGCTACACCTTC	NA	TRBJ1-2	NA	TRBV4-2
CAWSVGGRGYTF	TGTGCCTGGAGTGTAGGCGGTAGGGGATACACCTTC	NA	TRBJ1-2	few	TRBV30
CASSIGRQGQQPQHF	TGTGCCAGTAGTATCGGAAGACAGGGTCAGCAGCCCCAGCATTTT	TRBD1	TRBJ1-5	NA	TRBV19
CASRQIGEKLFF	TGCGCCAGCCGACAGATCGGAGAAAAACTGTTTTTT	NA	TRBJ1-4	NA	TRBV5-1
CASSVAPGATSYEQYF	TGTGCCAGCAGTGTAGCTCCTGGGGCAACCTCCTACGAGCAGTACTTC	NA	TRBJ2-7	NA	TRBV6-1
CASRDYGTGELFF	TGTGCCAGCAGGGACTACGGGACCGGGGAGCTGTTTTTT	NA	TRBJ2-2	NA	TRBV5-8
CAISSFGREAEETQYF	TGTGCCATCAGCTCCTTCGGGCGGGAGGCCGAAGAGACCCAGTACTTC	TRBD2	TRBJ2-5	NA	TRBV10-3
CASSYSTPKGRGTFNQPQHF	TGTGCCAGCAGTTACTCGACTCCTAAAGGCCGCGGGACGTTCAATCAGCCCCAGCATTTT	NA	TRBJ1-5	NA	TRBV6-2/TRBV6-3
CASSYSGGETQYF	TGTGCCAGCAGCTATAGCGGGGGAGAGACCCAGTACTTC	TRBD2	TRBJ2-5	once	TRBV7-2
CASSPRAPTGRGYTF	TGTGCCAGCAGCCCACGGGCCCCGACGGGAAGGGGCTACACCTTC	NA	TRBJ1-2	NA	TRBV9
CASSYRTEETQYF	TGTGCCAGCTCATACCGGACAGAAGAGACCCAGTACTTC	NA	TRBJ2-5	NA	TRBV18
CASSSTLAGAAYNEQFF	TGTGCCAGCAGCTCCACGCTAGCGGGGGCCGCCTACAATGAGCAGTTCTTC	TRBD2	TRBJ2-1	NA	TRBV7-2
CASSYSPTSGWETQYF	TGTGCCAGCAGTTACTCCCCGACTAGCGGGTGGGAGACCCAGTACTTC	TRBD2	TRBJ2-5	NA	TRBV6-5
CASSLEGRETQYF	TGTGCCAGCAGCTTAGAGGGGCGAGAGACCCAGTACTTC	NA	TRBJ2-5	NA	TRBV7-6
CASSPPGSGFGEQYF	TGTGCCAGCTCACCACCGGGGAGCGGTTTTGGCGAGCAGTACTTC	NA	TRBJ2-7	NA	TRBV18
CASSSPTSGGALEQFF	TGTGCCAGCAGTTCCCCGACTAGCGGGGGGGCCTTGGAGCAGTTCTTC	TRBD2	TRBJ2-1	NA	TRBV6-5
CASSRDRVSGEAFF	TGTGCCAGCAGCCGGGACAGGGTGTCTGGTGAAGCTTTCTTT	TRBD1	TRBJ1-1	NA	TRBV6-5
CASSNPSGRAYEQFF	TGCGCCAGCAGCAACCCTAGCGGGAGGGCCTATGAGCAGTTCTTC	TRBD2	TRBJ2-1	NA	TRBV5-1
CASSPYGGGDNEQFF	TGTGCCAGCAGCCCCTATGGGGGGGGAGACAATGAGCAGTTCTTC	TRBD2	TRBJ2-1	few	TRBV11-3
CATSDMASGRPNEQFF	TGTGCCACCAGTGATATGGCTAGCGGGAGGCCAAATGAGCAGTTCTTC	TRBD2	TRBJ2-1	NA	TRBV24-1
CASSVDSETNYGYTF	TGTGCCAGCAGCGTTGACAGTGAGACTAACTATGGCTACACCTTC	NA	TRBJ1-2	NA	TRBV5-6
CASSLDPGGNYGYTF	TGTGCCAGCAGCTTGGACCCGGGGGGTAACTATGGCTACACCTTC	NA	TRBJ1-2	NA	TRBV5-6
CASSTLAGGFNEQFF	TGTGCCAGTAGTACACTAGCGGGAGGTTTCAATGAGCAGTTCTTC	TRBD2	TRBJ2-1	NA	TRBV19
CASSGGTAGGYTF	TGTGCCAGCAGTGGCGGGACAGCCGGCGGCTACACCTTC	TRBD1	TRBJ1-2	once	TRBV25-1
CASSLRDRPLDEQFF	TGTGCCAGTAGTCTCCGGGACAGGCCGCTAGATGAGCAGTTCTTC	TRBD1	TRBJ2-1	NA	TRBV19
CASSLGRGRETQYF	TGTGCCAGCAGTTTAGGGCGCGGGCGGGAGACCCAGTACTTC	NA	TRBJ2-5	NA	TRBV27
CASSLGNSPLHF	TGTGCCAGCAGCCTCGGTAATTCACCCCTCCACTTT	NA	TRBJ1-6	few	TRBV25-1
CASSPGTGGGETQYF	TGTGCCAGCTCACCCGGGACAGGGGGTGGAGAGACCCAGTACTTC	TRBD1	TRBJ2-5	NA	TRBV18
CASSQSRSLRAGANVLTF	TGCGCCAGCAGCCAGTCTAGAAGCCTCCGGGCTGGGGCCAACGTCCTGACTTTC	NA	TRBJ2-6	NA	TRBV4-1
CASSAQGPRELFF	TGTGCCAGTAGTGCACAGGGCCCGAGGGAGCTGTTTTTT	NA	TRBJ2-2	NA	TRBV19
CAWGGASGIGGYTF	TGTGCCTGGGGGGGGGCCAGTGGGATTGGTGGCTACACCTTC	NA	TRBJ1-2	NA	TRBV30
CASTQGGGRGDTIYF	TGCGCCAGCACCCAAGGGGGGGGGCGCGGAGACACCATATATTTT	NA	TRBJ1-3	NA	TRBV10-2
CASSKALWGGPPYSNQPQHF	TGTGCCAGCAGCAAAGCGCTTTGGGGGGGCCCTCCCTATAGCAATCAGCCCCAGCATTTT	NA	TRBJ1-5	NA	TRBV21-1
CASSDRGPTYEQYF	TGTGCCAGCAGTGACAGGGGGCCTACCTACGAGCAGTACTTC	TRBD1	TRBJ2-7	NA	TRBV6-1
CASWHQDGYTF	TGTGCCAGCTGGCATCAGGATGGCTACACCTTC	NA	TRBJ1-2	NA	TRBV18